These 2 T cell receptor beta chains came from one sample sequenced in a study of glioma-infiltrating T cells. Amplification of TCR alpha and beta CDR3 regions from RNA used iRepertoire nested multiplex PCR. TCRdb re-called the multiplex PCR reads through MiXCR, storing one row per CDR3 protein. The sample carries 160,000 or so distinct CDR3 sequences, about 47% recorded once. The specimen was glioma tissue, nonneoplastic brain tissue, or PBMCs (not recorded which). These TCRs come from a human donor with low-grade glioma or glioblastoma, undergoing nonglioma brain surgery, or in good health (not recorded which).

In this sample, this clonotype turned up a few times. The chain links TRBV12-3 or TRBV12-4 to TRBJ1-1, with 10 bases fitting TRBD1. This CDR3 is 14 amino acids long. The V segment lost 6 bases and the J segment 13 bases; nucleotides outside the gene matches: 14. CDR3 residues: CASSLTGTGVSSFF. The CDR3, as DNA: TGTGCCAGCAGCCTTACCGGGACAGGGGTGTCGAGTTTCTTT.

With respect to this clonotype: A clone one base away is much larger, so this may be a read error. The chain links TRBV28 to TRBJ2-7; 7 positions agree with TRBD2. This CDR3 region has 12 residues. Germline CDR1 reads MDHEN; CDR2 reads SYDVKM. The CDR3 spells CASSGRLDERYF. CDR3 sequence (DNA): TGTGCCAGCAGCGGGAGGCTCGACGAGCGGTACTTC.